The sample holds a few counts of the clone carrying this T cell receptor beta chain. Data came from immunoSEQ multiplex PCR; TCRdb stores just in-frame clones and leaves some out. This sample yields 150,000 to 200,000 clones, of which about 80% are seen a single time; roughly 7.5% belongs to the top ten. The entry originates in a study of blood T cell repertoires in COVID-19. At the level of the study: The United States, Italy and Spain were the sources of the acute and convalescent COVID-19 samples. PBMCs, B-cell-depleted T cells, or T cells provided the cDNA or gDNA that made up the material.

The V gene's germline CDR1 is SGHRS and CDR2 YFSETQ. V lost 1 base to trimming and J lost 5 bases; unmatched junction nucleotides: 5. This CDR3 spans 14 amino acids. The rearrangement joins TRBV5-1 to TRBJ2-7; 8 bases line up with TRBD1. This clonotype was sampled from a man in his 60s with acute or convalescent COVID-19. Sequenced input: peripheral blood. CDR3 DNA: TGCGCCAGCAGCTTGAGGGCAGGGGGCGACGAGCAGTACTTC. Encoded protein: CASSLRAGGDEQYF.